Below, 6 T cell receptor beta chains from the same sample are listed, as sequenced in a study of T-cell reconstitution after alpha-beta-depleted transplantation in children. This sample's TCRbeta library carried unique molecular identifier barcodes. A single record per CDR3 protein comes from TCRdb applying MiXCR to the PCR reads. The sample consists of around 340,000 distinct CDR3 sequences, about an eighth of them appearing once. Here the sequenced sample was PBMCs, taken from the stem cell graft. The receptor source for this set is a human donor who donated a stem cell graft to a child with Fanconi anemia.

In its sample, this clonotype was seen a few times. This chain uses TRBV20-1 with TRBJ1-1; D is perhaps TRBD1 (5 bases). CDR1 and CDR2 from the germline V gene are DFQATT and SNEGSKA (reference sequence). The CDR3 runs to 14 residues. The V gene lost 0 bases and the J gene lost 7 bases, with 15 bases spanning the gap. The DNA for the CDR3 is TGCAGTGCTAGAGAGACAGCCCCGTCCGGTGAAGCTTTCTTT. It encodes CSARETAPSGEAFF.

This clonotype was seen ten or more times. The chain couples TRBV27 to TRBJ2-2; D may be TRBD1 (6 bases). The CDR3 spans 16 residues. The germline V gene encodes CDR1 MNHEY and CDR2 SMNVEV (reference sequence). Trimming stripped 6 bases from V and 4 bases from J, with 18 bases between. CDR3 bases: TGTGCCAGCAGCTTTACAGGACAGCTTTTCACCGGGGAGCTGTTTTTT. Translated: CASSFTGQLFTGELFF.

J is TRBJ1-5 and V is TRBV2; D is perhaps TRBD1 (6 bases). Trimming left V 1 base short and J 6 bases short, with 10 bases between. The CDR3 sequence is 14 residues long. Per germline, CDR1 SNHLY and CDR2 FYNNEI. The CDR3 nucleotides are TGTGCCAGCAGTGAAGGGGGGGCCGTTCAGCCCCAGCATTTT. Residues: CASSEGGAVQPQHF.

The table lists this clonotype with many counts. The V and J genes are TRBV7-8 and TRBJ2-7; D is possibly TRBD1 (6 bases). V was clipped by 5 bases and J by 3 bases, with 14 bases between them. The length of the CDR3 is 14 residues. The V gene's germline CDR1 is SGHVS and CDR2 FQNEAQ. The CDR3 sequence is CASSADSFFYEQYF. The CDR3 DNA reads TGTGCCAGCAGCGCGGACAGTTTCTTCTACGAGCAGTACTTC.

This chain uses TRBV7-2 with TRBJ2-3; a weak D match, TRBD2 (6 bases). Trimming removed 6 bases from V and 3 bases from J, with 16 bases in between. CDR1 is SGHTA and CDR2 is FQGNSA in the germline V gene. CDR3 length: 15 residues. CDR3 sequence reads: CASSSRLVLTDTQYF. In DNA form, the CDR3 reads TGTGCCAGCAGTTCCAGACTAGTCCTTACAGATACGCAGTATTTT.

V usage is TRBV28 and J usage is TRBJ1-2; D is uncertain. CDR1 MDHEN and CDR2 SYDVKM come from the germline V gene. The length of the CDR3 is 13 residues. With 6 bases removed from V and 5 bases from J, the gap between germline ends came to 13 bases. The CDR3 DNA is TGTGCCAGCAGCTCCGGGTCAACTTATGGCTACACCTTC. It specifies CASSSGSTYGYTF.